The 18 T cell receptor beta chains in this list originate from one sample, sequenced in a study of blood T cell repertoires in COVID-19. Sequencing used immunoSEQ multiplex PCR; TCRdb keeps in-frame clones, though not all of them. The table has about 63,000 clones, more than 80% seen once; the top ten hold roughly 29%. The specimen was peripheral blood. These receptors all come from a man in his 60s with COVID-19, enrolled during active disease.

This clone came up a few times. The chain employs TRBV2 and TRBJ2-2; TRBD1 agrees at 7 bases. J was trimmed by 6 bases and V by 6 bases; bases with no gene match: 10. The germline CDR1 and CDR2 sequences are SNHLY and FYNNEI. The length of the CDR3 is 15 residues. CDR3 in amino acids: CASSRQGLSAGELFF. The CDR3, as DNA: TGTGCCAGCAGCCGACAGGGCCTCAGCGCCGGGGAGCTGTTTTTT.

This clone was recorded a few times. This chain uses TRBV7-2 with TRBJ2-1; 10 positions agree with TRBD2. The germline V gene has CDR1 SGHTA and CDR2 FQGNSA. The CDR3 loop spans 16 amino acids. Trimming cost V 4 bases and J 8 bases; bases outside gene matches: 11. The CDR3 spells CASSSRPGTSVDEQFF. DNA for the CDR3: TGTGCCAGCAGCTCTAGGCCCGGGACTAGCGTAGATGAGCAGTTCTTC. The full variable domain, rest sourced from reference TRBV7-2 and TRBJ2-1, is GAGVSQSPSNKVTEKGKDVELRCDPISGHTALYWYRQSLGQGLEFLIYFQGNSAPDKSGLPSDRFSAERTGGSVSTLTIQRTQQEDSAVYLCASSSRPGTSVDEQFFGPGTRLTVL.

This clone has only one observation. The chain links TRBV30 to TRBJ2-2; 8 bases are shared with TRBD1. The germline gives CDR1 GTSNPN, CDR2 SVGIG (reference sequence). The V segment lost 0 bases and the J segment 7 bases; nucleotides outside the gene matches: 10. CDR3 size: 16 residues. CDR3 region: CAWSVGDRRLGGELFF. Written as DNA, the CDR3 is TGTGCCTGGAGTGTTGGGGACAGGAGGTTGGGCGGGGAGCTGTTTTTT.

This rearrangement joins TRBV21-1 to TRBJ1-2. TRBV21-1 is a known pseudogene. The CDR3 is made up of 14 amino acids. CDR3 sequence (DNA): TGTGCCAGCGGTCATGGGGAGGGGCGACGGGGCTACACCTTC. This codes for CASGHGEGRRGYTF.

This clone was seen once. The V and J genes are TRBV5-4 and TRBJ2-2; 11 bases map to TRBD2. V was pared by 4 bases and J by 6 bases, with 5 bases of the junction left unmatched. The CDR3 loop spans 15 amino acids. CDR1 and CDR2 (germline): SGHNT, YYREEE (reference sequence). The CDR3 bases are TGTGCCAGCAGCCTTAGCGGGGGGGCCCCCGGGGAGCTGTTTTTT. It yields the protein CASSLSGGAPGELFF.

The chain links TRBV19 to TRBJ2-2; D gene uncertain. This CDR3 has 16 amino acids. Trimming left V 7 bases short and J 8 bases short, with 23 bases between. From germline, CDR1 is LNHDA and CDR2 SQIVND (reference sequence). CDR3 in amino acids: CASTSRPRPGRGELFF. DNA of the CDR3: TGTGCCAGTACCTCACGCCCGCGGCCTGGTCGAGGGGAGCTGTTTTTT.

J is TRBJ1-4 and V is TRBV5-1, with D unclear. V lost 0 bases and J lost 8, with 14 bases in between. The V gene's germline CDR1 is SGHRS and CDR2 YFSETQ. The CDR3 spans 15 residues. Here the CDR3 DNA reads TGCGCCAGCAGCTTGGCCTTCAAGGGAGGGGAAAAACTGTTTTTT. Residues: CASSLAFKGGEKLFF.

The V gene is TRBV2, the J gene TRBJ1-6; D is unclear. Per the germline V gene, CDR1 is SNHLY and CDR2 is FYNNEI. V lost 4 bases and J lost 10, with 14 bases in between. The CDR3 covers 14 residues. The DNA for the CDR3 is TGTGCCAGCAGTGTAAGGGAGAGTAGATCACCCCTCCACTTT. It specifies CASSVRESRSPLHF.

This clone was observed a handful of times. The chain couples TRBV7-9 to TRBJ2-6, with 7 bases fitting TRBD1. CDR3 length equals 15 residues. Germline V CDR1 and CDR2: SEHNR, FQNEAQ (reference sequence). After removal of 3 bases from V and 4 bases from J, the junction contained 3 bases not matched to a gene. The CDR3 DNA follows: TGTGCCAGCAGCTTTACAGGGGCCGGGGCCAACGTCCTGACTTTC. It specifies CASSFTGAGANVLTF.

V is TRBV5-8 and J is TRBJ2-1, with D perhaps matching TRBD2 (6 bases). This CDR3 has 14 residues. Trimming took off 0 bases at V and 8 bases at J, with 12 bases between the two ends. Per germline, CDR1 SGHTS and CDR2 YDEGEE. The CDR3 loop is CASSLEWRAHEQFF. CDR3 sequence (DNA): TGTGCCAGCAGCTTGGAGTGGAGGGCCCATGAGCAGTTCTTC. Using reference TRBV5-8 and TRBJ2-1 for the parts outside the CDR3, the full variable domain is EAGVTQSPTHLIKTRGQQATLRCSPISGHTSVYWYQQALGLGLQFLLWYDEGEERNRGNFPPRFSGRQFPNYSSELNVNALELEDSALYLCASSLEWRAHEQFFGPGTRLTVL.

This clone is medium-sized in the sample. The V and J genes are TRBV11-3 and TRBJ2-6; TRBD1 is a possible D gene (5 bases). The CDR3 has 15 residues. Germline CDR1 and CDR2: SGHNT and YENEEA. Trimming left V 2 bases short and J 1 base short, with 6 bases between. The CDR3 coding sequence is TGTGCCAGCAGCTTACCAGGGTCTGGGGCCAACGTCCTGACTTTC. Translation gives CASSLPGSGANVLTF.

The chain links TRBV15 to TRBJ1-1, with D unclear. Deletions cut 3 bases from V and 1 base from J, with 6 bases between. Germline values: CDR1 LNHNV, CDR2 YYDKDF (reference sequence). The CDR3 covers 13 residues. CDR3 sequence: CATSRSPNTEAFF. The CDR3 DNA reads as TGTGCCACCAGCAGGAGTCCGAACACTGAAGCTTTCTTT.

The rearrangement uses TRBV9 and TRBJ2-2; the match to TRBD1 covers 8 bases. The CDR3 contains 15 residues. In germline, CDR1 is SGDLS, CDR2 YYNGEE. The V segment lost 4 bases and the J segment 3 bases; nucleotides outside the gene matches: 5. The CDR3 region is CASSSGQGYTGELFF. The CDR3 nucleotides are TGTGCCAGCAGCTCAGGACAGGGATACACCGGGGAGCTGTTTTTT.

V usage is TRBV5-1 and J usage is TRBJ1-2; D gene unclear. The ends were cut back, 0 bases at V and 0 bases at J, with 9 bases in the middle. The CDR3 length is 15 residues. Germline CDR1 is SGHRS and CDR2 is YFSETQ. Here the CDR3 DNA reads TGCGCCAGCAGCTTGGGTCCAGTGACTAACTATGGCTACACCTTC. Protein sequence: CASSLGPVTNYGYTF.

The J gene is TRBJ1-3, the V gene TRBV11-2, with no clear D. Trimming removed 6 bases at V and 0 bases at J, with 12 bases between. CDR3 size: 15 residues. The germline V gene has CDR1 SGHAT and CDR2 FQNNGV. The CDR3 DNA reads TGTGCCAGCAGATCCGTCCCGAGCTCTGGAAACACCATATATTTT. Translation: CASRSVPSSGNTIYF.

This clone has at least ten counts. CDR3 residues: CASGPEGLATYNEQFF. CDR3 coding DNA: TGTGCTAGTGGTCCCGAGGGACTAGCGACCTACAATGAGCAGTTCTTC. J is TRBJ2-1 and V is TRBV12-5; 10 nucleotides align to TRBD2. Germline V gene lookup returns CDR1 LGHNT and CDR2 FRNRAP. V lost 5 bases and J lost 2; bases outside the gene matches: 6. The CDR3 is 16 residues long. Combining the CDR3 with reference TRBV12-5 and TRBJ2-1 gives the whole variable domain DARVTQTPRHKVTEMGQEVTMRCQPILGHNTVFWYRQTMMQGLELLAYFRNRAPLDDSGMPKDRFSAEMPDATLATLKIQPSEPRDSAVYFCASGPEGLATYNEQFFGPGTRLTVL.

This chain links TRBV9 with TRBJ2-1; 11 nucleotides agree with TRBD2. Germline assignment: CDR1 SGDLS and CDR2 YYNGEE. The CDR3 runs 15 residues. The V and J ends lost 6 bases and 2 bases, in that order; junction bases with no gene match: 4. For the CDR3, the DNA is TGTGCCAGCACCCTAGCGGGGGGAGCCTACAATGAGCAGTTCTTC. It codes for CASTLAGGAYNEQFF.

The genes are TRBV5-1 and TRBJ2-6; D gene ambiguous. Trimming took off 1 base at V and 0 bases at J, with 8 bases between the two ends. CDR1 and CDR2 from the germline V gene are SGHRS and YFSETQ. CDR3 size: 16 residues. CDR3 in DNA: TGCGCCAGCAGCTTGACAGCTTACTCTGGGGCCAACGTCCTGACTTTC. It specifies CASSLTAYSGANVLTF.